This TCR beta chain is drawn from a study of beta chain features in type 1 diabetes. This clone showed up just a few times. Sorting with CD45RO/CCR7/CD25/CD127/CD95/CD27 yielded naive, central memory, regulatory and stem-like memory CD4+ cells. cDNA synthesis used the whole RNA isolate, giving expressed TCRB sequences. Generated by immunoSEQ multiplex PCR, the TCRdb table keeps only in-frame clones and is missing some. This sample carries about 400,000 clones, around 13% of them seen once, and the ten largest clones take about 0.017%. After removal of 5 bases from V and 14 bases from J, the junction contained 8 bases not matched to a gene. This CDR3 comprises 11 residues. Germline CDR1 SQVTM, CDR2 ANQGSEA.

What was sequenced was naive CD4+ T cells from blood. J is TRBJ2-5 and V is TRBV29-1; 10 nucleotides line up with TRBD1. The clonotype originates from a man aged 18 to 35 in good health. The CDR3 loop is CSVRQGALGYF. CDR3 DNA sequence: TGCAGCGTTCGACAGGGGGCGCTCGGTTACTTC. The full variable domain, completed using reference TRBV29-1 and TRBJ2-5, is SAVISQKPSRDICQRGTSLTIQCQVDSQVTMMFWYRQQPGQSLTLIATANQGSEATYESGFVIDKFPISRPNLTFSTLTVSNMSPEDSSIYLCSVRQGALGYFGPGTRLLVL.